One T cell receptor beta chain is described in this entry. This record comes from a study of CD8+CD57+ T cells in acquired aplastic anemia. Overall study context: Around 3.2 ug was the average amount of DNA from sorted CD4+ and CD8+ cells.

This CDR3 region has 15 residues. Germline CDR1 is SQVTM and CDR2 is ANQGSEA. V gave up 7 bases and J gave up 0 bases; unmatched junction bases: 9. Whoever was chosen for sequencing had shown CD8+CD57+ cell expansion by flow cytometry. Blood samples were obtained from patients who had received no prior therapy. TCR beta VDJ combinations and CDR3 sequences were profiled from genomic DNA. TCRdb used MiXCR to reprocess the reads, holding one entry per CDR3 protein. This table has roughly 80,000 distinct CDR3 sequences, about 70% appearing once. The source material was sorted CD4+, CD8+, or CD8+CD57+ T cells (not recorded which) from PBMCs. The chain carries TRBV29-1 and TRBJ2-1; TRBD1 matches at 7 bases. The receptor's source is a human donor with aplastic anemia. Here the CDR3 reads CSAGETGSSYNEQFF. The CDR3 nucleotides read TGCAGCGCCGGGGAGACAGGGAGCTCCTACAATGAGCAGTTCTTC.